This T cell receptor beta chain appears in the sequencing data of a study of glioma-infiltrating T cells after dendritic cell vaccination. Study results and caveats: Estimated pretreatment TIL content predicted outcome after dendritic cell vaccination.

Sequencing used immunoSEQ multiplex PCR; TCRdb keeps in-frame clones, though not all of them. This table holds approximately 90,000 clones, more than 75% found once. Germline V gene lookup returns CDR1 SGHRS and CDR2 YFSETQ. This CDR3 is 15 amino acids long. Trimming at V came to 4 bases and at J to 2 bases, leaving 8 bases not matched to a gene. Remarks on this clone: Its antigen is currently unknown.

Selection required adequate fresh-frozen tumor tissue plus more than two years' survival data. None of the glioblastoma patients had an isocitrate dehydrogenase mutation. Blood PBMC samples: pre-vaccination, two weeks post third vaccination, and at tumor progression. The chain carries TRBV5-1 and TRBJ2-7; 8 positions agree with TRBD1. This TCR was recovered from a human donor with glioblastoma. This specimen was blood, taken before dendritic cell vaccination. The CDR3 nucleotides read TGCGCCAGCAGCCCCACCAGGGGGCAGACCTACGAGCAGTACTTC. Amino acids: CASSPTRGQTYEQYF.